This T cell receptor beta chain was documented in a study of shared clonotypes between healthy human individuals. As defined, naive CD8 cells were CD45RO-negative and positively selected for CCR7, with terminally differentiated effector memory CD45RA+ cells excluded. To note about this clone: This specimen includes other DNA sequences encoding the same CDR3.

Using immunoSEQ multiplex PCR, the repertoire was profiled, and TCRdb retains in-frame clones only, with some absent. The sample shows around 600,000 clones, roughly 98% of them seen only once. Per the germline V gene, CDR1 is MNHEY and CDR2 is SMNVEV (reference sequence). The CDR3 covers 13 residues. The junction had 3 bases not matched to a gene; V was cut back by 7 bases and J by 4 bases. Sequencing used naive CD8+ T cells sorted from blood. This receptor was identified in a young man in good health. This chain links TRBV27 with TRBJ2-7; TRBD1 matches 11 bases. CDR3 bases: TGTGCCAGCACCGGGACAGGGGGGTACGAGCAGTACTTC. Translating gives CASTGTGGYEQYF.